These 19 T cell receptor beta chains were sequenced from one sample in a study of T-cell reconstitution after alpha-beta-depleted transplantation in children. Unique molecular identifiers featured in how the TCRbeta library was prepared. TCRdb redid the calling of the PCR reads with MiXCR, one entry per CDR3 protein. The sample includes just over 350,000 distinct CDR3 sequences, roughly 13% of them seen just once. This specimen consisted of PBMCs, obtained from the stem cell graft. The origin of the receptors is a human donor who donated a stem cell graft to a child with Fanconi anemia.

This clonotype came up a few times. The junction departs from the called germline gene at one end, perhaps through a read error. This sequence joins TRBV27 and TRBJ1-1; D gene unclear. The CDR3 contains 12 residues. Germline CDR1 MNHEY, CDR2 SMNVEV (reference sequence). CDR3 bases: TGTGCCAGCAGTCCCCTACTTGGCGTACGGGTCTTT. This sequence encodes CASSPLLGVRVF.

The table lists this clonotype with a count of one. The CDR3 sequence: CSASRTPGLGDEQYF. In DNA form, the CDR3 reads TGCAGTGCTAGTAGGACCCCGGGACTAGGAGACGAGCAGTACTTC. The J gene is TRBJ2-7, the V gene TRBV20-1, with 8 nucleotides matching TRBD2. This CDR3 is 15 amino acids long. Per germline, CDR1 DFQATT and CDR2 SNEGSKA (reference sequence). V lost 3 bases and J lost 5; bases outside the gene matches: 12.

The CDR3 DNA sequence: TGTGCCAGCAGTTTTCGTAGACTCGGGAACACCGGGGAGCTGTTTTTT. Translation gives CASSFRRLGNTGELFF. V usage is TRBV12-3 or TRBV12-4 and J usage is TRBJ2-2; no reliable D call. V was pared by 3 bases and J by 1 base, with 12 bases between. The CDR3 length is 16 residues.

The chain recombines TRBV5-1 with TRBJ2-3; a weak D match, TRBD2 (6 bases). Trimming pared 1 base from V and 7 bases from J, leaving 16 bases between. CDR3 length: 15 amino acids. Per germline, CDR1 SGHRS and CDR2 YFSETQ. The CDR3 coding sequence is TGCGCCAGCAGCTTGTGGGGGGTGGACACGAATACGCAGTATTTT. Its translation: CASSLWGVDTNTQYF.

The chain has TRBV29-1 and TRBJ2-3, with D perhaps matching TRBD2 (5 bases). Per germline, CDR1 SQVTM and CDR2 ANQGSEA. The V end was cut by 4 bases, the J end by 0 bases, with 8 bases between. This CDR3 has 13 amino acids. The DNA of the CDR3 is TGCAGCGTTGTGAGGGCTAGCACAGATACGCAGTATTTT. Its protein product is CSVVRASTDTQYF.

In nucleotides, the CDR3 is TGTGCCAGCGCCGGCCCCTTTTCAGAGACCCAGTACTTC. Its protein product is CASAGPFSETQYF. The chain combines TRBV9 with TRBJ2-5; D unresolved. Per germline, CDR1 SGDLS and CDR2 YYNGEE. Between the trimmed V and J ends, which lost 7 bases and 4 bases, there was a span of 14 bases. The CDR3 is made up of 13 amino acids.

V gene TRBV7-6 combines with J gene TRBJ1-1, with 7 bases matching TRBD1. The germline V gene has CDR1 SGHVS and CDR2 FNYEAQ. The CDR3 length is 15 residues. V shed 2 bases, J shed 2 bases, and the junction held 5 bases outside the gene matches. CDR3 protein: CASSLSGQINTEAFF. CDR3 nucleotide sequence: TGTGCCAGCAGCTTATCGGGACAGATAAACACTGAAGCTTTCTTT.

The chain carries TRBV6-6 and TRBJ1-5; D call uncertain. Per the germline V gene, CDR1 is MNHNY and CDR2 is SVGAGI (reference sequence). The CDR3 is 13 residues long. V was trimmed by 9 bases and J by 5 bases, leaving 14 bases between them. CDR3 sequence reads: CASSSGSDQPQHF. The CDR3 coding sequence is TGTGCCAGTTCGTCAGGCAGCGATCAGCCCCAGCATTTT.

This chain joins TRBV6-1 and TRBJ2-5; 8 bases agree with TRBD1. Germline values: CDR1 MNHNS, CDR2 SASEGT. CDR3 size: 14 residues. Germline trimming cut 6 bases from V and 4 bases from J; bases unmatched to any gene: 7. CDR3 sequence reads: CASRIAGGGETQYF. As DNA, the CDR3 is TGTGCCAGCAGGATTGCAGGGGGCGGAGAGACCCAGTACTTC.

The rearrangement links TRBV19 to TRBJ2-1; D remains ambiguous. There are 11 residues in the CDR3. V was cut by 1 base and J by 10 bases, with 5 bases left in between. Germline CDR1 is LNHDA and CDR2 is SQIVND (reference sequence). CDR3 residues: CASSIGTEQFF. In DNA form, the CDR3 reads TGTGCCAGTAGTATAGGGACCGAGCAGTTCTTC.

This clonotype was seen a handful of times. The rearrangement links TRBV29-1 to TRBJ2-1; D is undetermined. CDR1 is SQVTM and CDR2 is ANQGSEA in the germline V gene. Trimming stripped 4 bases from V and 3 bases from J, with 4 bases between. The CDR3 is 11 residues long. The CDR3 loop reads CSVGSYNEQFF. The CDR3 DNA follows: TGCAGCGTTGGTAGCTACAATGAGCAGTTCTTC.

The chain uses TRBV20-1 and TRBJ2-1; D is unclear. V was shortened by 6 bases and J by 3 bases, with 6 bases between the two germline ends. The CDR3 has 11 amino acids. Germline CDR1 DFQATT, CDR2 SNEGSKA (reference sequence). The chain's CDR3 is CSALGYNEQFF. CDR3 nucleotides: TGCAGTGCCCTCGGCTACAATGAGCAGTTCTTC.

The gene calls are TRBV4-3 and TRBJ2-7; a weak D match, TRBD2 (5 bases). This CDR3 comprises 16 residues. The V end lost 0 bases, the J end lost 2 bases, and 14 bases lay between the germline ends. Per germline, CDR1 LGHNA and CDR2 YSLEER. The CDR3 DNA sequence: TGCGCCAGCAGCCAAGACCCGGCAGGACTTCCCTACGAGCAGTACTTC. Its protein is CASSQDPAGLPYEQYF.

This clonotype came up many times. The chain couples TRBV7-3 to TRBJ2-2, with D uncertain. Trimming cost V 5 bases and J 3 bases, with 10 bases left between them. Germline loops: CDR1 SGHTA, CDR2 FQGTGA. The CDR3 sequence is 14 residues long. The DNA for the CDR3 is TGTGCCAGCAGCCCAATGTGGTACACCGGGGAGCTGTTTTTT. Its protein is CASSPMWYTGELFF.

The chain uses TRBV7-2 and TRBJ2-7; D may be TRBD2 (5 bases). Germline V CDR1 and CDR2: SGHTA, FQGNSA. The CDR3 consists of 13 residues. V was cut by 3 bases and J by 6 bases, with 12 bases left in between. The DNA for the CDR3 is TGTGCCAGCAGCTTGCATAGCGCCGGCGAGCAGTACTTC. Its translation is CASSLHSAGEQYF.

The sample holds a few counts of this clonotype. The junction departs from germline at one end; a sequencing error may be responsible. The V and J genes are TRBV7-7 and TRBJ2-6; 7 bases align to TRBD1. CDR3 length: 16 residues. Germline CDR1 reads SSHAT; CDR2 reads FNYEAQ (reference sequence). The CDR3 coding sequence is TGTGCTAGCAGTTTAGGACAGGAGCCTGGGGCCAACGTCCTGACTTTC. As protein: CASSLGQEPGANVLTF.

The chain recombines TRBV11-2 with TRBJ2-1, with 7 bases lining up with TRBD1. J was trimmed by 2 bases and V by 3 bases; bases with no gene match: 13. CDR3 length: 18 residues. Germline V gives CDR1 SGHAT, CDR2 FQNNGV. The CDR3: CASSLYLAAGGTYNEQFF. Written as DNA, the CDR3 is TGTGCCAGCAGCTTGTACTTGGCGGCAGGGGGAACCTACAATGAGCAGTTCTTC.

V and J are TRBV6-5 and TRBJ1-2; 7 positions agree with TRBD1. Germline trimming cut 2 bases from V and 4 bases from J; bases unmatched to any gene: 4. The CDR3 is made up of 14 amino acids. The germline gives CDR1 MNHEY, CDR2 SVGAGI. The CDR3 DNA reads TGTGCCAGCAGTTACCTACAGGGGCTCTATGGCTACACCTTC. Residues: CASSYLQGLYGYTF.

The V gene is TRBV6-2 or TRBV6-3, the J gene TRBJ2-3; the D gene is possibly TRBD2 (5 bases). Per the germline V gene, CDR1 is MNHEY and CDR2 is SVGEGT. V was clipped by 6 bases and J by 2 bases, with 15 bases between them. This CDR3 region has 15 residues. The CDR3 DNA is TGTGCCAGCAGGTACCACTCCGGGGACACAGATACGCAGTATTTT. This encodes CASRYHSGDTDTQYF.